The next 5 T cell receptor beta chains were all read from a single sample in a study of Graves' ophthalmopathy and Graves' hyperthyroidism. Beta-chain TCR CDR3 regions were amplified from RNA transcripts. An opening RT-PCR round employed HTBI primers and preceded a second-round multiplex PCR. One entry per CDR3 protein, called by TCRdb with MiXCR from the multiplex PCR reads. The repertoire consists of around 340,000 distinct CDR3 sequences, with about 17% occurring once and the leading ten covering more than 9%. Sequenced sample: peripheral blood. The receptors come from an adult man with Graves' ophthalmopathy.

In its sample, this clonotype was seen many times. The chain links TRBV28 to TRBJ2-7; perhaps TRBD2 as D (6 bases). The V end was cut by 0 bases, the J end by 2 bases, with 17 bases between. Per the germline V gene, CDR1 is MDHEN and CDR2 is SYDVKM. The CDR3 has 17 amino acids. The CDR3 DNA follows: TGTGCCAGCAGTTTATGGGGCCGGGCGGGGTCCACCTACGAGCAGTACTTC. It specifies CASSLWGRAGSTYEQYF.

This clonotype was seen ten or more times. The CDR3 is CSARDGGGGNTIYF. For the CDR3, the DNA is TGCAGTGCTAGAGATGGGGGAGGTGGAAACACCATATATTTT. V gene TRBV20-1 combines with J gene TRBJ1-3; possibly TRBD1 for D (5 bases). CDR1 DFQATT and CDR2 SNEGSKA come from the germline V gene (reference sequence). With 0 bases removed from V and 3 bases from J, the gap between germline ends came to 9 bases. The CDR3 runs to 14 residues.

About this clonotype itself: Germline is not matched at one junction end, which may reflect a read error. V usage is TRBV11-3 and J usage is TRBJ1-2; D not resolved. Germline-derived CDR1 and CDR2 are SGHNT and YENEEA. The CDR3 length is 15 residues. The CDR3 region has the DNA TGTGCCAGCAGCTACGACATGGCAACTAACTATGGCTACAGCTTC. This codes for CASSYDMATNYGYSF. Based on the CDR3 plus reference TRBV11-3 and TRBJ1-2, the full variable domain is EAGVVQSPRYKIIEKKQPVAFWCNPISGHNTLYWYLQNLGQGPELLIRYENEEAVDDSQLPKDRFSAERLKGVDSTLKIQPAELGDSAVYLCASSYDMATNYGYSFGSGTRLTVV.

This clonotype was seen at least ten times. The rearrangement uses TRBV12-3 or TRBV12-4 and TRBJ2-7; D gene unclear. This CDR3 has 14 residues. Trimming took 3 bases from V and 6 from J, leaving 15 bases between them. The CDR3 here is CASSFLGSILEQYF. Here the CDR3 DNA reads TGTGCCAGCAGTTTTCTCGGTTCGATTCTCGAGCAGTACTTC.

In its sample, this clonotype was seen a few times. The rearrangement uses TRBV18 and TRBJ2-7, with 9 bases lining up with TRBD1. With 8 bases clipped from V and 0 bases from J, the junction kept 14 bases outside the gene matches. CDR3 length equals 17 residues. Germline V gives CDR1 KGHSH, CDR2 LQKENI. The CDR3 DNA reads TGTGCCAGCCCTGAAGTAACCGGGACAGGGCCCTCCTACGAGCAGTACTTC. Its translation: CASPEVTGTGPSYEQYF. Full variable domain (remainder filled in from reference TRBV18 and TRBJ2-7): NAGVMQNPRHLVRRRGQEARLRCSPMKGHSHVYWYRQLPEEGLKFMVYLQKENIIDESGMPKERFSAEFPKEGPSILRIQQVVRGDSAAYFCASPEVTGTGPSYEQYFGPGTRLTVT.